A selection of T cell receptor beta chains follows, all from one sample in a study of T cell clonotyping in hematopoietic cell transplantation. The table came from immunoSEQ multiplex PCR; TCRdb's copy has only in-frame clones and leaves some out. The sample carries approximately 12,000 clones, 89% recorded once. The specimen was PBMCs, collected 100 days after allogeneic stem cell transplant. The source is a female patient in her 60s who had an allogeneic stem cell transplant from an unrelated donor, so the T cells may come from the graft donor. Some clones in this sample may be carry-over from other donors' samples. Each CDR3 is given with its conserved first and last residue.

TRBV27	TRBJ2-7	CASSLSPQQGYTYEQYF
TRBV18	TRBJ2-7	CASSLDQLREQYF
TRBV30	TRBJ2-5	CAWSVLGAGAETQYF
TRBV7-9	TRBJ1-1	CASSRGDTEAFF
TRBV6-5	TRBJ2-7	CASSRQGINEQYF
TRBV7-2	TRBJ2-7	CASSPLIYEQYF
TRBV4-1	TRBJ1-2	CASSQDVNNYGYTF
TRBV6-6	TRBJ1-1	CASSYTQGGTEAFF
TRBV28	TRBJ2-7	CASRGPPLSYEQYF
TRBV9	TRBJ1-1	CASSEGQNTEAFF
TRBV9	TRBJ2-7	CASSEGVAYEQYF
TRBV30	TRBJ2-3	CAWSPASGGADTQYF
TRBV28	TRBJ2-7	CASSFYEGPRGYEQYF
TRBV7-6	TRBJ2-2	CASTPNIISGPNTGELFF
TRBV6-5	TRBJ2-3	CASSLLGTDTQYF
TRBV6-6	TRBJ1-1	CASSKLQGRTTEAFF
TRBV11-1	TRBJ2-5	CASSLRAEETQYF
TRBV29-1	TRBJ1-1	CSVEGQNTEAFF
TRBV10-1	TRBJ2-7	CASKLAEEQYF
TRBV6-6	TRBJ1-1	CASSYGTTNEAFF
TRBV15	TRBJ2-7	CATGTSAYEQYF
TRBV4-3	TRBJ2-5	CASSQERGLGGETQYF
TRBV7-8	TRBJ2-2	CASSTLGNTGELFF
TRBV10-3	TRBJ2-2	CAITPSGGLAGPNTGELFF
TRBV9	TRBJ2-1	CASSTRGLAGGSGEQFF
TRBV4-3	TRBJ2-7	CASSQVRGQGGREQYF
TRBV11-3	TRBJ1-5	CASSPIYRDCSNQPQHF
TRBV10-3	TRBJ2-7	CAIGDRGAYEQYF